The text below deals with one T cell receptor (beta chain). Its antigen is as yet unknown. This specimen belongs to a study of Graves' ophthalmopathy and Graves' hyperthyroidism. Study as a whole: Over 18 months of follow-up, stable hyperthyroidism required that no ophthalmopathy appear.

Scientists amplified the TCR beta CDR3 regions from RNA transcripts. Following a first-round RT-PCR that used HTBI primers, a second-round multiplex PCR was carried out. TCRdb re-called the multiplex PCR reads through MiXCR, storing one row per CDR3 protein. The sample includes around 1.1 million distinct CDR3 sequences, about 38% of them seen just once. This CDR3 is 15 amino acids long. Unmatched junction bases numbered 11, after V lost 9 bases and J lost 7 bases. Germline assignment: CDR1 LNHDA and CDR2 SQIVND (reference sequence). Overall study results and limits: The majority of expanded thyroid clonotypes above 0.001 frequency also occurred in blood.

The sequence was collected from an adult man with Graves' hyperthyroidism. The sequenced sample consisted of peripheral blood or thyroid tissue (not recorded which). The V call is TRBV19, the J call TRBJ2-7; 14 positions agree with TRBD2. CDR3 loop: CASGRGTSGRREQYF. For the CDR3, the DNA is TGTGCCAGCGGCAGGGGGACTAGCGGGAGACGGGAGCAGTACTTC.